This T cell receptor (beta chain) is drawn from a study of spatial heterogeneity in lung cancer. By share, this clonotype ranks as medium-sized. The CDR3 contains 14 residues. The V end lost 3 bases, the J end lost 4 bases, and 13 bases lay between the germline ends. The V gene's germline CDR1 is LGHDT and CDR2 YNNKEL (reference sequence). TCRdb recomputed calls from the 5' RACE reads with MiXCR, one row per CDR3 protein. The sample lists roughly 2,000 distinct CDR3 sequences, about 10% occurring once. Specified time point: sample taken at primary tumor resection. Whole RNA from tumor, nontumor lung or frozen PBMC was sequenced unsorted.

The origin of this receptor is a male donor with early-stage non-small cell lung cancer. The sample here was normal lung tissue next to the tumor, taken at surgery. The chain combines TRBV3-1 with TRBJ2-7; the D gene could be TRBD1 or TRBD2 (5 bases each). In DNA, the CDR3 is TGTGCCAGCAGCCAGGCCGGGACCTCTTACGAGCAGTACTTC. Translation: CASSQAGTSYEQYF.